The 18 T cell receptor beta chains below come from one sample, sequenced in a study of T cell clonotyping in hematopoietic cell transplantation. TCRdb's table, derived via immunoSEQ multiplex PCR, lists solely in-frame clones and lacks some. Of 4,500 to 5,000 clones listed, less than 95% were seen once; the top ten hold over 4.5%. Sequencing was carried out using peripheral blood mononuclear cells. These receptor sequences come from a man aged 40-49 years in good health. Some clones in this sample may be carry-over from other donors' samples.

V usage is TRBV28 and J usage is TRBJ1-3, with a possible D match to TRBD1 (6 bases). V was cut by 2 bases and J by 4 bases, with 6 bases left in between. The CDR3 covers 13 residues. Germline-derived CDR1 and CDR2 are MDHEN and SYDVKM. The CDR3 DNA sequence: TGTGCCAGCAGTTTAAGGGGGGGAAACACCATATATTTT. Its translation is CASSLRGGNTIYF.

J is TRBJ2-1 and V is TRBV11-3, with a weak D call TRBD1 (6 bases). The CDR3 is made up of 15 amino acids. CDR1 is SGHNT and CDR2 is YENEEA in the germline V gene. V dropped 5 bases and J dropped 7 bases, with 18 bases sitting between them. CDR3 in amino acids: CASSMRTVLGNEQFF. CDR3 nucleotides: TGTGCCAGCAGCATGAGGACAGTCCTAGGGAATGAGCAGTTCTTC.

The chain employs TRBV7-2 and TRBJ1-6; TRBD1 might be the D (5 bases). The length of the CDR3 is 15 residues. Germline V gene sequence: CDR1 SGHTA, CDR2 FQGNSA. V was pared by 2 bases and J by 7 bases, with 12 bases between. CDR3 residues: CASSLRGRGNSPLHF. CDR3 nucleotides: TGTGCCAGCAGCTTACGAGGGAGGGGAAATTCACCCCTCCACTTT. The full variable domain, its missing parts supplied by reference TRBV7-2 and TRBJ1-6, is GAGVSQSPSNKVTEKGKDVELRCDPISGHTALYWYRQSLGQGLEFLIYFQGNSAPDKSGLPSDRFSAERTGGSVSTLTIQRTQQEDSAVYLCASSLRGRGNSPLHFGNGTRLTVT.

CDR3 sequence reads: CASSLNGHNEQFF. The CDR3, as DNA: TGTGCCAGCAGCTTAAACGGACACAATGAGCAGTTCTTC. The chain couples TRBV11-1 to TRBJ2-1; D uncertain. The CDR3 totals 13 residues. Germline V CDR1 and CDR2: SGHAT, FQDESV (reference sequence). With 2 bases removed from V and 5 bases from J, the gap between germline ends came to 7 bases.

The V gene is TRBV2, the J gene TRBJ1-1; 7 bases align to TRBD1. Germline CDR1 reads SNHLY; CDR2 reads FYNNEI. The CDR3 is 13 amino acids. The trim removed 0 bases at V and 9 bases at J, leaving 4 bases unmatched. CDR3 sequence (DNA): TGTGCCAGCAGTGAAGCACAGGGGTTTAAAGCTTTCTTT. Translated, it gives CASSEAQGFKAFF.

In DNA form, the CDR3 reads TGTGCCAGCAGCTACGGGACAGGGGGCTTTGCGCAGTATTTT. This encodes CASSYGTGGFAQYF. The chain couples TRBV7-2 to TRBJ2-3; 12 positions match TRBD1. Germline V gives CDR1 SGHTA, CDR2 FQGNSA. The CDR3 is 14 residues long. V was pared by 4 bases and J by 10 bases, with 6 bases of the junction left unmatched.

The rearrangement links TRBV7-2 to TRBJ2-7; D call uncertain. Trimming took 5 bases from V and 0 from J, leaving 14 bases between them. Germline V gives CDR1 SGHTA, CDR2 FQGNSA. CDR3 length: 15 amino acids. The CDR3 spells CASSAAPGYSYEQYF. Here the CDR3 DNA reads TGTGCCAGCAGCGCGGCCCCCGGATACTCCTACGAGCAGTACTTC.

This clone was detected once. The chain employs TRBV7-2 and TRBJ2-1, with 11 nucleotides matching TRBD2. The CDR3 runs to 16 residues. The germline V gene has CDR1 SGHTA and CDR2 FQGNSA. Trimming removed 5 bases from V and 6 bases from J; junction bases left unmatched: 9. CDR3 residues: CASSPVAGGRSNEQFF. The CDR3 DNA sequence: TGTGCCAGCAGCCCGGTAGCGGGGGGGAGGAGCAATGAGCAGTTCTTC. Complete variable domain (other parts from reference TRBV7-2 and TRBJ2-1): GAGVSQSPSNKVTEKGKDVELRCDPISGHTALYWYRQSLGQGLEFLIYFQGNSAPDKSGLPSDRFSAERTGGSVSTLTIQRTQQEDSAVYLCASSPVAGGRSNEQFFGPGTRLTVL.

The chain carries TRBV19 and TRBJ1-3; D is uncertain. The CDR3 runs 13 residues. Germline CDR1 is LNHDA and CDR2 is SQIVND (reference sequence). The ends were cut back, 6 bases at V and 3 bases at J, with 9 bases in the middle. This CDR3 is CASSPARGNTIYF. CDR3 nucleotide sequence: TGTGCCAGTAGCCCCGCCCGTGGAAACACCATATATTTT.

V is TRBV5-1 and J is TRBJ2-1; D unclear. V was pared by 4 bases and J by 8 bases, with 16 bases between. Germline CDR1 and CDR2: SGHRS and YFSETQ. The CDR3 length is 14 residues. The CDR3 nucleotides are TGCGCCAGCAGCCTGGCCCAGTTAGTAGATGAGCAGTTCTTC. This encodes CASSLAQLVDEQFF.

The chain employs TRBV11-3 and TRBJ2-6; tentative D call: TRBD2 (6 bases). Trimming removed 1 base at V and 2 bases at J, with 6 bases between. Germline values: CDR1 SGHNT, CDR2 YENEEA. This CDR3 is 15 amino acids long. CDR3 region: CASSLGGAGANVLTF. CDR3 nucleotides: TGTGCCAGCAGCTTAGGGGGGGCTGGGGCCAACGTCCTGACTTTC. Full variable domain (outside the CDR3, taken from reference TRBV11-3 and TRBJ2-6): EAGVVQSPRYKIIEKKQPVAFWCNPISGHNTLYWYLQNLGQGPELLIRYENEEAVDDSQLPKDRFSAERLKGVDSTLKIQPAELGDSAVYLCASSLGGAGANVLTFGAGSRLTVL.

This chain connects TRBV6-5 to TRBJ1-6; D is unresolved. CDR1 and CDR2 from the germline V gene are MNHEY and SVGAGI. This CDR3 has 14 residues. Trimming took 5 bases from V and 8 from J, leaving 13 bases between them. The CDR3 bases are TGTGCCAGCAGTACCGGGCAGCGGCATTCACCCCTCCACTTT. As protein: CASSTGQRHSPLHF.

The J gene is TRBJ2-7, the V gene TRBV28, with D perhaps matching TRBD2 (6 bases). The CDR3 loop spans 15 amino acids. V was clipped by 7 bases and J by 0 bases, with 16 bases between them. The germline V gene has CDR1 MDHEN and CDR2 SYDVKM. CDR3 residues: CASTTSGTDSYEQYF. The CDR3 DNA reads as TGTGCCAGCACTACGTCCGGGACTGACTCCTACGAGCAGTACTTC.

The chain links TRBV29-1 to TRBJ2-7, with 7 bases aligning to TRBD2. CDR1 is SQVTM, CDR2 ANQGSEA, per germline. The CDR3 is 13 amino acids. Germline trimming cut 6 bases from V and 1 base from J; bases unmatched to any gene: 6. The CDR3 nucleotides read TGCAGCGTAGGAGCGGGGCTTTCCTACGAGCAGTACTTC. Translation gives CSVGAGLSYEQYF.

As DNA, the CDR3 is TGCGCCAGCAGCCCCAGGGGTCGGATCCAAGAGACCCAGTACTTC. Amino acid sequence: CASSPRGRIQETQYF. The chain recombines TRBV5-1 with TRBJ2-5; tentative D call: TRBD1 (6 bases). The germline V gene encodes CDR1 SGHRS and CDR2 YFSETQ. This CDR3 comprises 15 residues. V was cut by 4 bases and J by 1 base, with 14 bases left in between.

The V gene is TRBV5-1, the J gene TRBJ2-6; tentatively, D is TRBD2 (6 bases). The germline V and J ends were trimmed by 7 bases and 2 bases, with 16 bases remaining between them. CDR1 SGHRS and CDR2 YFSETQ come from the germline V gene. The CDR3 is 16 amino acids. The CDR3 bases are TGCGCCAGCCAATCGCTGGGGGAGGCTGGGGCCAACGTCCTGACTTTC. Its translation: CASQSLGEAGANVLTF.

The chain employs TRBV5-8 and TRBJ2-7, with D maybe TRBD1 (6 bases). This CDR3 is 15 amino acids long. Germline CDR1 is SGHTS and CDR2 is YDEGEE. V dropped 0 bases and J dropped 2 bases, with 12 bases sitting between them. DNA for the CDR3: TGTGCCAGCAGCTTGGCGGGACATTTTACCTACGAGCAGTACTTC. It codes for CASSLAGHFTYEQYF.

The V call is TRBV11-3, the J call TRBJ1-2; D remains ambiguous. There are 13 residues in the CDR3. Germline CDR1 and CDR2: SGHNT and YENEEA. Trimming stripped 2 bases from V and 2 bases from J, with 6 bases between. This CDR3 is CASSLSANYGYTF. The CDR3 DNA sequence: TGTGCCAGCAGCTTATCGGCAAACTATGGCTACACCTTC.